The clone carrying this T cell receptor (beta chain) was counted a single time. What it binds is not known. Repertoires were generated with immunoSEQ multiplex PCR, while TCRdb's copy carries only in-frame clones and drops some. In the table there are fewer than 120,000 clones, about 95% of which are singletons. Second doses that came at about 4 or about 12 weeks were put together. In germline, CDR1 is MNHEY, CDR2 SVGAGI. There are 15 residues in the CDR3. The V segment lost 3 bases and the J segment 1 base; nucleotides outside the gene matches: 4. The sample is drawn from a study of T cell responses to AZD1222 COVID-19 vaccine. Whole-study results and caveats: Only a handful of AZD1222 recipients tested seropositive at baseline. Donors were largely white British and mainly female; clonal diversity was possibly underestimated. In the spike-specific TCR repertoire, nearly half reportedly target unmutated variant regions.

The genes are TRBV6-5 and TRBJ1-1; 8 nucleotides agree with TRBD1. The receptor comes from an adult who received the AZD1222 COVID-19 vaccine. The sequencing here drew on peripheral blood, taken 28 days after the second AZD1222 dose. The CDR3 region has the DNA TGTGCCAGCAGTTATAACAGGGGGAAGAACACTGAAGCTTTCTTT. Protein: CASSYNRGKNTEAFF.